This T cell receptor beta chain was captured in a study of CD8 T cells in Susac syndrome (dated by TCRdb to the late 2010s). Study-level background: Repertoire sequencing was used to test whether CD8+ T cell activation and differentiation in Susac syndrome was antigen driven. The study compared CD8+ T cell repertoire clonality among roughly 12 healthy donors, roughly 14 Susac syndrome patients and about 16 multiple sclerosis patients.

RNA was extracted using the RNeasy kit, and about 0.5 to 1 microgram was reverse transcribed with random hexamers. The immunoSEQ multiplex PCR assay, which covers 54 Vbeta and 13 Jbeta segments, was used to amplify TCR beta CDR3 regions. Bias from PCR amplification was corrected by using a synthetic template baseline for primer optimization and for computational correction. In the original analysis: Reads were annotated to V, D and J genes per IMGT and analyzed with immunoSEQ Analyzer, keeping only productive sequences. Clonality was calculated as one minus the Shannon entropy normalized by log2 of the number of productive unique sequences. For each patient and control, public and private clones were evaluated within the 100 most prevalent clones. Susac-specific clones were defined as absent from healthy and MS cohorts, roughly 1,100 published viral clones and other ImmuneACCESS disease sequences. Using fastp at Q25 and MiXCR, TCRdb reprocessed the public reads and kept productive beta chains. Every entry covers one CDR3 protein and lists the most common genes and DNA from its rows. TCRdb, not the original authors, processed these V and J calls. The sample data list 70,000 or so distinct CDR3 sequences, and approximately 95% of these were observed just once. The ten largest account for around 0.25% of the sample.

Findings and caveats that apply to the study as a whole: The number of individuals in the TCR sequencing and HLA analysis was acknowledged as relatively small.

Peripheral blood CD8+ and CD4+ T cells from healthy donors, Susac syndrome patients and multiple sclerosis patients were profiled using high-throughput TCR beta sequencing. The healthy donors served as controls matched for age and sex. Bulk CD8+ and CD4+ T cells were purified magnetically by negative isolation, whereas CD8+ TEMRA cells were enriched by FACS. Blood was drawn into EDTA tubes, processed within 24 hours, and PBMCs were isolated by density gradient centrifugation. PBMCs intended for TCR sequencing were cryopreserved in liquid nitrogen and thawed later in a water bath at 37 degrees C. Purity of sorted or isolated CD4+, CD8+ and CD8+ TEMRA cells was at least 90%. In regard to this clonotype: There is no known antigen for this receptor. There are no base qualities to consult, and no much larger clone falls within one base.

The receptor's source is a human donor in good health. Sequencing input: CD8+ T cells from PBMCs.

The CDR3 has the sequence CASSPLSGSGAAQETQYF. The nucleotide sequence reads TGTGCCAGCAGTCCCCTTTCGGGTAGCGGGGCCGCCCAAGAGACCCAGTACTTC. This chain is built from TRBV27 and TRBJ2-5, with 8 junctional bases fitting TRBD2. Unmatched junction bases come to 15, with V trimmed by 5 bases and J by 1 base. Taken from the germline V gene (reference sequence), the CDR1 and CDR2 loops are MNHEY and SMNVEV. Including cysteine and phenylalanine, the CDR3 has 18 amino acids. The read is trimmed to its CDR3 DNA, 54 bases read in frame from base 1.